The entry below describes one T cell receptor beta chain. This sample is part of a study of blood T cell repertoires in COVID-19. In the study overall: Whether acute or convalescent, the COVID-19 samples came from the United States, Italy and Spain. PBMCs, B-cell-depleted T cells, or T cells were the source of the cDNA or gDNA that made up the material.

Original analysis: Estimates of nucleated cell counts were drawn from the amplification of reference gene primers. Libraries were prepared by immunoSEQ multiplex PCR; TCRdb keeps only in-frame clonotypes and omits some of them. The D gene and trimming were derived from the DNA, and the V and J assignments and clone size from that table. Of roughly 120,000 clones in the sample, more than 75% were seen once. J was trimmed by 3 bases and V by 3 bases; bases with no gene match: 8. The CDR3 has 16 amino acids. CDR1 is SEHNR and CDR2 is FQNEAQ in the germline V gene (reference sequence). The source is a man aged 60-69 years with acute or convalescent COVID-19. This rearrangement joins TRBV7-9 to TRBJ1-3, with TRBD1 matching over 7 bases. The sample comprised peripheral blood. CDR3 DNA: TGTGCCAGCAGCTTGCTGTCCGGGACAGATGGAAACACCATATATTTT. Residues: CASSLLSGTDGNTIYF.